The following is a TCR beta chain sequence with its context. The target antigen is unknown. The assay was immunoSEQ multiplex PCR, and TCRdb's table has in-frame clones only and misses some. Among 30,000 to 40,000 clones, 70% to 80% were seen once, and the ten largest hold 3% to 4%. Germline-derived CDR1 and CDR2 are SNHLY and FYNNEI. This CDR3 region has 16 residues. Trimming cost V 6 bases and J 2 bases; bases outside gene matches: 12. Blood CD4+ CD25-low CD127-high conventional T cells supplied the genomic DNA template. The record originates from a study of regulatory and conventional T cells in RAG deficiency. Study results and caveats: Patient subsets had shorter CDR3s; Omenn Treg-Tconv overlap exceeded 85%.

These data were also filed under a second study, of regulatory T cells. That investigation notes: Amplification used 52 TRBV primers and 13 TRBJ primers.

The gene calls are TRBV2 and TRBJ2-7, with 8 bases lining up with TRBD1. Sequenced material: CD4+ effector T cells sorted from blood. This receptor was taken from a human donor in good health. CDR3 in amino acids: CASRLDRVVPTYEQYF. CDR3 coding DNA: TGTGCCAGCAGGTTGGACAGGGTGGTACCTACCTACGAGCAGTACTTC.